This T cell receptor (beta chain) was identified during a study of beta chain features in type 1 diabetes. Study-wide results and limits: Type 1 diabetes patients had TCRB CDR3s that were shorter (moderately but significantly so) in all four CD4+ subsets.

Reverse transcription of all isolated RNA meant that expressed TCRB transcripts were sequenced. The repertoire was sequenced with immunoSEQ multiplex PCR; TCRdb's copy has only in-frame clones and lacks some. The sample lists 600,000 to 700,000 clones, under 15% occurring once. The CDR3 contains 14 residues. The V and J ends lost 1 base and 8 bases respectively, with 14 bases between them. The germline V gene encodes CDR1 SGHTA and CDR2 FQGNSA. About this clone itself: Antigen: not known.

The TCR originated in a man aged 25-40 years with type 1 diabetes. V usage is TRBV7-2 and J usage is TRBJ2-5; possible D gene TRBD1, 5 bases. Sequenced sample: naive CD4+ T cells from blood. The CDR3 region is CASSLGPLQGTQYF. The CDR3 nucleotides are TGTGCCAGCAGCTTAGGGCCCCTTCAGGGAACCCAGTACTTC.